The 15 T cell receptor beta chains presented below share a single source sample, sequenced in a study of blood T cell repertoires in COVID-19. Using immunoSEQ multiplex PCR, the repertoire was profiled, and TCRdb retains in-frame clones only, with some absent. The sample lists 200,000 or so clones; 80% to 90% were seen once. The sample was PBMCs or T cells enriched from blood (not recorded which). The receptors shown here come from a woman younger than 35 in a cohort exposed to, infected with or recovered from COVID-19 (not recorded which).

This clone occurred once. DNA for the CDR3: TGTGCCAGCAGCGAGGTCCGATCCAATCAGCCCCAGCATTTT. Translating gives CASSEVRSNQPQHF. The chain couples TRBV3-1 (or the pseudogene TRBV3-2) to TRBJ1-5, with D uncertain. V was cut by 5 bases and J by 3 bases, with 11 bases left in between. The CDR3 consists of 14 residues. Germline V gene sequence: CDR1 LGHDT, CDR2 YNNKEL (reference sequence).

The chain links TRBV15 to TRBJ2-1, with D tentatively TRBD1 (6 bases). Germline V gene sequence: CDR1 LNHNV, CDR2 YYDKDF (reference sequence). CDR3 size: 14 residues. Trimming shortened V by 2 bases and J by 8 bases, and 13 bases separated the two germline ends. CDR3 amino acids: CATSRLWAGDEQFF. CDR3 in DNA: TGTGCCACCAGCAGACTTTGGGCAGGGGATGAGCAGTTCTTC.

This chain links TRBV28 with TRBJ1-1; the D is unclear. Germline CDR1 and CDR2: MDHEN and SYDVKM. Trimming took 7 bases from V and 3 from J, leaving 9 bases between them. The CDR3 consists of 12 residues. CDR3 protein: CASTLRDTEAFF. In DNA, the CDR3 is TGTGCCAGCACCCTTCGGGACACTGAAGCTTTCTTT. The full variable domain, its missing parts supplied by reference TRBV28 and TRBJ1-1, is DVKVTQSSRYLVKRTGEKVFLECVQDMDHENMFWYRQDPGLGLRLIYFSYDVKMKEKGDIPEGYSVSREKKERFSLILESASTNQTSMYLCASTLRDTEAFFGQGTRLTVV.

Only one count was recorded for this clone. The chain has TRBV11-2 and TRBJ2-1; TRBD2 aligns across 9 bases. Trimming removed 1 base from V and 8 bases from J; junction bases left unmatched: 9. In germline, CDR1 is SGHAT, CDR2 FQNNGV. This CDR3 is built from 16 residues. CDR3 DNA sequence: TGTGCCAGCAGCTTAGGGGCGGGAGGGTCCTCCGATGAGCAGTTCTTC. Residues: CASSLGAGGSSDEQFF. Together with reference TRBV11-2 and TRBJ2-1, the CDR3 gives the full variable domain: EAGVAQSPRYKIIEKRQSVAFWCNPISGHATLYWYQQILGQGPKLLIQFQNNGVVDDSQLPKDRFSAERLKGVDSTLKIQPAKLEDSAVYLCASSLGAGGSSDEQFFGPGTRLTVL.

This clone was counted once. The chain carries TRBV11-2 and TRBJ1-4; D is unclear. The CDR3 runs to 11 residues. V lost 5 bases, J lost 7 bases, and 5 bases lay in between. The germline V gene has CDR1 SGHAT and CDR2 FQNNGV. The CDR3 protein is CASSPGEKLFF. The CDR3 nucleotides read TGTGCCAGCAGCCCGGGTGAAAAACTGTTTTTT.

This chain uses TRBV19 with TRBJ1-2; D is uncertain. Germline loops: CDR1 LNHDA, CDR2 SQIVND (reference sequence). The length of the CDR3 is 14 residues. V lost 2 bases to trimming and J lost 3 bases, with 10 bases between them. CDR3 protein: CASSIYPPDYGYTF. The CDR3 DNA reads TGTGCCAGTAGTATATACCCCCCGGACTATGGCTACACCTTC.

The gene calls are TRBV29-1 and TRBJ2-5, with 9 bases aligning to TRBD1. The length of the CDR3 is 13 residues. Germline trimming cut 0 bases from V and 5 bases from J; bases unmatched to any gene: 1. Germline V lookup: CDR1 SQVTM, CDR2 ANQGSEA. CDR3 protein: CSVEEGTGETQYF. CDR3 nucleotide sequence: TGCAGCGTTGAAGAGGGGACAGGGGAGACCCAGTACTTC.

The V gene is TRBV6-5, the J gene TRBJ1-1, with D perhaps matching TRBD1 (5 bases). The CDR3 runs to 12 residues. Trimming stripped 8 bases from V and 0 bases from J, with 7 bases between. From germline, CDR1 is MNHEY and CDR2 SVGAGI. CDR3 nucleotides: TGTGCCAGCGGACACCTGAACACTGAAGCTTTCTTT. Translated: CASGHLNTEAFF.

The chain employs TRBV29-1 and TRBJ2-2; 9 bases align to TRBD1. J lost 5 bases, V lost 7 bases, and 5 bases had no gene match. Germline V gives CDR1 SQVTM, CDR2 ANQGSEA. This CDR3 region has 13 residues. CDR3 DNA sequence: TGCAGCGCCAACAGGGGGCGAACCGGGGAGCTGTTTTTT. This codes for CSANRGRTGELFF.

The chain has TRBV6-5 and TRBJ2-1; tentatively, D is TRBD1 (6 bases). This CDR3 region has 15 residues. CDR1 and CDR2 from the germline V gene are MNHEY and SVGAGI. V lost 2 bases to trimming and J lost 4 bases, with 12 bases between them. The CDR3 nucleotides read TGTGCCAGCAGTTACGGGTGGGGGCCTTACAATGAGCAGTTCTTC. As protein: CASSYGWGPYNEQFF.

The rearrangement joins TRBV7-3 to TRBJ2-7, with D perhaps TRBD2 (5 bases). The germline V and J ends were trimmed by 1 base and 5 bases, with 12 bases remaining between them. The V gene's germline CDR1 is SGHTA and CDR2 FQGTGA. This CDR3 has 14 residues. This CDR3 reads CASSLNSARDEQYF. The DNA of the CDR3 is TGTGCCAGCAGCTTAAATTCTGCGCGGGACGAGCAGTACTTC.

V is TRBV19 and J is TRBJ2-1, with 8 bases matching TRBD2. This CDR3 is built from 15 residues. Germline assignment: CDR1 LNHDA and CDR2 SQIVND (reference sequence). The trim removed 7 bases at V and 2 bases at J, leaving 7 bases unmatched. The CDR3 sequence is CASNPGTSAYNEQFF. For the CDR3, the DNA is TGTGCCAGTAACCCCGGGACTAGTGCCTACAATGAGCAGTTCTTC.

The gene calls are TRBV2 and TRBJ1-5; TRBD1 matches at 8 bases. Trimming cost V 5 bases and J 2 bases; bases outside gene matches: 5. There are 15 residues in the CDR3. Germline loops: CDR1 SNHLY, CDR2 FYNNEI. The CDR3 DNA reads as TGTGCCAGCAGTATAAAGGGACAGGGCAATCAGCCCCAGCATTTT. It codes for CASSIKGQGNQPQHF.

This clone was picked up a small number of times. The J gene is TRBJ2-7, the V gene TRBV3-1 (or the pseudogene TRBV3-2); 11 bases map to TRBD2. J was trimmed by 7 bases and V by 8 bases; bases with no gene match: 10. The CDR3 consists of 14 residues. The germline V gene has CDR1 LGHDT and CDR2 YNNKEL (reference sequence). The CDR3 DNA reads TGTGCCAGCTCTAATAGCGGGGGGGCGAGAGAGCAGTACTTC. This gives the protein CASSNSGGAREQYF.

The gene calls are TRBV19 and TRBJ1-2; D is uncertain. Germline V gene sequence: CDR1 LNHDA, CDR2 SQIVND (reference sequence). CDR3 length: 13 amino acids. V lost 4 bases, J lost 2 bases, and 8 bases lay in between. This chain's CDR3 is CASSNPENYGYTF. The CDR3, as DNA: TGTGCCAGTAGTAACCCAGAAAACTATGGCTACACCTTC.